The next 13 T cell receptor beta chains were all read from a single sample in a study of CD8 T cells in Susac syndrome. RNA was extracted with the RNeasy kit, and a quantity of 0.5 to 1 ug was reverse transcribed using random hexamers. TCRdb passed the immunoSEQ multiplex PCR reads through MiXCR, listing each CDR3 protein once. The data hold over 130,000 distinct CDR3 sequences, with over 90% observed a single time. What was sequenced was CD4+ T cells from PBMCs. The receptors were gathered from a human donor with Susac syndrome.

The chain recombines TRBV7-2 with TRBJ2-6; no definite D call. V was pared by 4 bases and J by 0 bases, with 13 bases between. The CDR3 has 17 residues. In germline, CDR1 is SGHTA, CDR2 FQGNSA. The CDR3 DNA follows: TGTGCCAGCAGCTCCCGTACACCAAACTCTGGGGCCAACGTCCTGACTTTC. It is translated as CASSSRTPNSGANVLTF.

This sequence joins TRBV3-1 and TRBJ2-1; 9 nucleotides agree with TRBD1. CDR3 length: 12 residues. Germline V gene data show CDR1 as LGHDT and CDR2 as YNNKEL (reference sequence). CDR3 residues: CAGRQGGNEQFF. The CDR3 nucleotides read TGTGCGGGTCGACAGGGGGGTAATGAGCAGTTCTTC.

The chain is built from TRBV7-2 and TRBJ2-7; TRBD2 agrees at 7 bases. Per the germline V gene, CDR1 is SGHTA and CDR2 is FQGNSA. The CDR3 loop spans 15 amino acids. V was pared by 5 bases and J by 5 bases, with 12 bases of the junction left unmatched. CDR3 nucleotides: TGTGCCAGCAGCCAACGCGCGGGAGTTTTCGACGAGCAGTACTTC. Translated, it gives CASSQRAGVFDEQYF.

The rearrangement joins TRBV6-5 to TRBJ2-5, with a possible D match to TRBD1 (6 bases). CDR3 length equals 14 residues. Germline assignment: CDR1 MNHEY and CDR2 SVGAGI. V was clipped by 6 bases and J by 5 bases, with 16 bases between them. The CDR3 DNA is TGTGCCAGCAGCTCAACAGGGCCTGGGGAGACCCAGTACTTC. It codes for CASSSTGPGETQYF.

The CDR3 protein is CASARTGPLGEKLFF. The CDR3 nucleotides are TGTGCCAGCGCACGGACAGGGCCCCTAGGGGAAAAACTGTTTTTT. The chain combines TRBV3-1 with TRBJ1-4; 8 bases fit TRBD1. V trimming: 8 bases; J trimming: 8 bases; junction bases outside the gene matches: 13. The CDR3 length is 15 residues. CDR1 LGHDT and CDR2 YNNKEL come from the germline V gene (reference sequence).

Here the CDR3 DNA reads TGTGCCAGCAGCGAAACGACAGGGGGTTCCGTTAGGAATGAGCAGTTCTTC. Translation gives CASSETTGGSVRNEQFF. The gene calls are TRBV9 and TRBJ2-1; TRBD1 agrees at 9 bases. Germline CDR1 SGDLS, CDR2 YYNGEE. Trimming took 3 bases from V and 7 from J; bases not matched to a gene: 14. This CDR3 spans 17 amino acids.

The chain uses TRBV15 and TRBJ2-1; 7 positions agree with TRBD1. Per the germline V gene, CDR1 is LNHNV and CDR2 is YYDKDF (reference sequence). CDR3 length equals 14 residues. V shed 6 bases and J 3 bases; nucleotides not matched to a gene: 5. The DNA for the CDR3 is TGTGCCACCAGACTAGGGGGCCTCTACAATGAGCAGTTCTTC. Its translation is CATRLGGLYNEQFF. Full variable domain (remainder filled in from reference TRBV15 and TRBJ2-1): DAMVIQNPRYQVTQFGKPVTLSCSQTLNHNVMYWYQQKSSQAPKLLFHYYDKDFNNEADTPDNFQSRRPNTSFCFLDIRSPGLGDTAMYLCATRLGGLYNEQFFGPGTRLTVL.

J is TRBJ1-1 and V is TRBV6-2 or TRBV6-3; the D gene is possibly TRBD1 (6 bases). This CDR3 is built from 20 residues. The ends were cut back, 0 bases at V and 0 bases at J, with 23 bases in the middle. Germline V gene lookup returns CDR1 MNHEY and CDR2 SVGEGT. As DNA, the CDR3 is TGTGCCAGCAGTTACTCGACAATGGGGACAAGACGATCTATGAACACTGAAGCTTTCTTT. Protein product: CASSYSTMGTRRSMNTEAFF.

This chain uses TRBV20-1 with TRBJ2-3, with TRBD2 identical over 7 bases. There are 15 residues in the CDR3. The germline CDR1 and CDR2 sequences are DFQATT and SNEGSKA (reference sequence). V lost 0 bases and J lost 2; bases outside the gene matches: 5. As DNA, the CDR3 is TGCAGTGCTAGAGATTGGGCGGGAGCCACAGATACGCAGTATTTT. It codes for CSARDWAGATDTQYF.

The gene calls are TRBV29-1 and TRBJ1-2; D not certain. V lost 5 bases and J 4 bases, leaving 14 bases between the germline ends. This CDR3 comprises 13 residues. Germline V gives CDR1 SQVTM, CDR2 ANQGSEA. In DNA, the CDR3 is TGCAGCGTTCTCGCAGCCGCCCCCTATGGCTACACCTTC. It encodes CSVLAAAPYGYTF.

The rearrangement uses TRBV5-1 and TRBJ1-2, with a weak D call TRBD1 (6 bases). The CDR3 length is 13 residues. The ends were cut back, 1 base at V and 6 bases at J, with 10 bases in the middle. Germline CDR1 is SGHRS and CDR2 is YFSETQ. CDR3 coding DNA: TGCGCCAGCAGCTTGAGGGGGGACGATGGCTACACCTTC. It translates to CASSLRGDDGYTF.

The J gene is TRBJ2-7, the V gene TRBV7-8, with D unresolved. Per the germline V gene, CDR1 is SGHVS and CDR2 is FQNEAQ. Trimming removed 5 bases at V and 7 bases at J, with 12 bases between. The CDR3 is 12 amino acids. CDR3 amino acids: CASSPLGREQYF. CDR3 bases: TGTGCCAGCAGCCCCCTCGGCAGGGAGCAGTACTTC.

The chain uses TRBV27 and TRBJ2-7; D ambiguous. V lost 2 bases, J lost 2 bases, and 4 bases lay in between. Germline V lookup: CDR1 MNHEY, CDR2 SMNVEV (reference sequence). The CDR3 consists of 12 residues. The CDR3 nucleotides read TGTGCCAGCAGTTTAGCGGCCTACGAGCAGTACTTC. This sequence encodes CASSLAAYEQYF.